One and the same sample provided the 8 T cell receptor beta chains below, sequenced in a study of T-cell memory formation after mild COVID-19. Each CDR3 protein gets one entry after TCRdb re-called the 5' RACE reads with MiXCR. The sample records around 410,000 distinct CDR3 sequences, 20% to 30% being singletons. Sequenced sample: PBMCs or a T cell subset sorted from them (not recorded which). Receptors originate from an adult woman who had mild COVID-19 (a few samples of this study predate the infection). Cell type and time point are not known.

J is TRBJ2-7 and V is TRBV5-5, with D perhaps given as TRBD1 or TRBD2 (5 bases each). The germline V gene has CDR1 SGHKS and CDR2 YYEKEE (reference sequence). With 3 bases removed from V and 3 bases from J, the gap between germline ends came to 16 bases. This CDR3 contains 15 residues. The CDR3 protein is CASSSSPGQIYEQYF. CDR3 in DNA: TGTGCCAGCAGCTCCTCCCCGGGGCAGATCTACGAGCAGTACTTC.

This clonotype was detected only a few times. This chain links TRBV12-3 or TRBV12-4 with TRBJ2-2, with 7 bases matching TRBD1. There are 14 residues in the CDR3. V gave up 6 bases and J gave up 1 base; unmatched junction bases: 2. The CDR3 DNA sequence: TGTGCCAGCAGGGGACAGAAGAACACCGGGGAGCTGTTTTTT. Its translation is CASRGQKNTGELFF.

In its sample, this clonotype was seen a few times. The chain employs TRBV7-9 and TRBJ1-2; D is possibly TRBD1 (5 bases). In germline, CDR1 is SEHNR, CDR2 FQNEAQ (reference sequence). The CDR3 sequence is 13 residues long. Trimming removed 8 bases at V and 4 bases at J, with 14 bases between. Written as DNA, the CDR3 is TGTGCCAGCGGGGCATGGGGAGCCTATGGCTACACCTTC. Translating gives CASGAWGAYGYTF.

This chain's CDR3 is CASSYAGQGVTGANVLTF. CDR3 nucleotide sequence: TGTGCCAGCAGTTACGCGGGACAGGGGGTAACTGGGGCCAACGTCCTGACTTTC. This chain connects TRBV6-5 to TRBJ2-6; 11 positions match TRBD1. Germline V gene data show CDR1 as MNHEY and CDR2 as SVGAGI. The CDR3 has 18 residues. V shed 2 bases, J shed 2 bases, and the junction held 5 bases outside the gene matches.

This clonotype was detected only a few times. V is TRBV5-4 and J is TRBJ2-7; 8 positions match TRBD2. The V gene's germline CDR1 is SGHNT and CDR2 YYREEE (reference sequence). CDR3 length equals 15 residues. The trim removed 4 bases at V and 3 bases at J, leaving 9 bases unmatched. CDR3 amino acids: CASSPGSGVVYEQYF. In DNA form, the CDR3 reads TGTGCCAGCAGCCCCGGTAGCGGGGTGGTCTACGAGCAGTACTTC.

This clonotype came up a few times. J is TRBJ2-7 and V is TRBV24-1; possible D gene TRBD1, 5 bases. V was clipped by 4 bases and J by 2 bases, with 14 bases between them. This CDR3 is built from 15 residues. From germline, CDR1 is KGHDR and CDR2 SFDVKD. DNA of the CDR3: TGTGCCACCAGTGACCCGACAGACGGAGCCTACGAGCAGTACTTC. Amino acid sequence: CATSDPTDGAYEQYF.

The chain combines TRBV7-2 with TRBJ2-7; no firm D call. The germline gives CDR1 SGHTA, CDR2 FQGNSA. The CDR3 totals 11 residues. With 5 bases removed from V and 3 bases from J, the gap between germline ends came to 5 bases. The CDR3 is CASSIDYEQYF. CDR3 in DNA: TGTGCCAGCAGCATCGACTACGAGCAGTACTTC.

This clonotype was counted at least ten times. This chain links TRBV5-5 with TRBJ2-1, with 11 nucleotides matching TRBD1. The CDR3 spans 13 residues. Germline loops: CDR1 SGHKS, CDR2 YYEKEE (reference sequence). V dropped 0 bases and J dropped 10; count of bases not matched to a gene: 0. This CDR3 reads CASSLGTGGEQFF. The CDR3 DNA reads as TGTGCCAGCAGCTTGGGGACAGGGGGCGAGCAGTTCTTC.